The sequence of this TCR beta chain was determined in a study of CD8 T cells in ankylosing spondylitis. CDR3 length: 14 residues. Germline values: CDR1 MNHNS, CDR2 SASEGT. Trimming took off 6 bases at V and 7 bases at J, with 19 bases between the two ends. TCRdb passed the 5' RACE reads through MiXCR, listing each CDR3 protein once. The sample records 250,000 to 350,000 distinct CDR3 sequences, roughly 20% being singletons. The clonotype originates from a female donor with ankylosing spondylitis or in good health (not recorded which). Specimen: blood, either unsorted or a sorted T cell fraction (not recorded which). The chain combines TRBV6-1 with TRBJ2-7, with D tentatively TRBD1 (6 bases). CDR3 in amino acids: CASRATGTPWEQYF. The CDR3 DNA sequence: TGTGCCAGCAGAGCTACAGGGACCCCATGGGAGCAGTACTTC.